This record looks at one T cell receptor beta chain sequence and its context. This entry is derived from a study of blood T cell repertoires in COVID-19. This CDR3 has 15 residues. The V end lost 1 base, the J end lost 0 bases, and 9 bases lay between the germline ends. Germline CDR1 and CDR2: KGHSH and LQKENI. Those who participated ranged in age from roughly 18 to 89 years and resided in about two dozen US areas. Method: immunoSEQ multiplex PCR; TCRdb's copy keeps in-frame clones and lacks some. The top ten clones hold approximately 9.6% of a sample with around 250,000 clones, 85% of them seen once.

The source material was PBMCs or T cells enriched from blood (not recorded which). The clonotype was recovered from a woman aged 50 to 60 with acute COVID-19. V gene TRBV18 combines with J gene TRBJ2-5; D unclear. CDR3 DNA sequence: TGTGCCAGCTCACCACGTTTCCAGTACCAAGAGACCCAGTACTTC. As protein: CASSPRFQYQETQYF.